What follows is one TCR beta chain and its context. What it recognizes is unknown. Running of the assay took place at deep level. This table comes from immunoSEQ multiplex PCR, and its TCRdb copy is limited to in-frame clones, with some not included. The sample contains hundreds of thousands of clones, over 60% of which appear only once. Trimming took off 5 bases at V and 9 bases at J, with 23 bases between the two ends. This CDR3 is 16 amino acids long. The germline V gene has CDR1 SGHAT and CDR2 FQDESV (reference sequence). Each sample came from a Caucasian adult donor living in Nashville, Tennessee. This entry is derived from a study of shared clonotypes between healthy human individuals. General observations from the study: Read depth was anticipated to influence clonotype sharing among donors.

V gene TRBV11-1 combines with J gene TRBJ2-1; a weak D match, TRBD1 (6 bases). The clonotype was recovered from a woman aged 40-49 years in good health. Some clones in this sample may be carry-over from other donors' samples. The specimen was PBMCs. This chain's CDR3 is CASSPSRGSGFAEQFF. In DNA, the CDR3 is TGTGCCAGCAGCCCCAGCAGGGGTTCAGGCTTTGCTGAGCAGTTCTTC.